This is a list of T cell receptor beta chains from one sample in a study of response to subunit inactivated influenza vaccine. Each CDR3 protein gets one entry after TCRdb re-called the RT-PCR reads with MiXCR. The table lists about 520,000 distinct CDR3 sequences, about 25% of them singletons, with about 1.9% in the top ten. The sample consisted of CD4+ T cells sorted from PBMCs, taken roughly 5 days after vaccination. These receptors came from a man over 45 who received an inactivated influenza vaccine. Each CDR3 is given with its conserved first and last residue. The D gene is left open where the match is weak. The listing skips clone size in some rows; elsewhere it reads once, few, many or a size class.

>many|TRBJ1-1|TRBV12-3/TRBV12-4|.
CASTAAGVGTEAFF
TGTGCCAGCACCGCAGCAGGGGTTGGGACTGAAGCTTTCTTT
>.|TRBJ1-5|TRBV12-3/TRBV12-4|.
CASSLGRPNQPQHF
TGTGCCAGCAGTTTAGGGCGGCCCAATCAGCCCCAGCATTTT
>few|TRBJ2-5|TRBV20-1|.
CSVLGPDRRTQYF
TGCAGTGTCCTGGGCCCTGATCGGCGGACCCAGTACTTC
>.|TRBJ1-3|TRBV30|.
CAWSPTRTARSGNTIYF
TGTGCCTGGAGTCCAACACGGACGGCACGCTCTGGAAACACCATATATTTT
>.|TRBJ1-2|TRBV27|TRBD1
CASSLLWGQGAYYGYTF
TGTGCCAGCAGTTTATTATGGGGACAGGGGGCCTACTATGGCTACACCTTC
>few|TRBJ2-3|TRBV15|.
CATSSPRDSTDTQYF
TGTGCCACCAGCAGTCCCCGGGACTCCACAGATACGCAGTATTTT
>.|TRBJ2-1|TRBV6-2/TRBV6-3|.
CASSLRGGPRGWEQFF
TGTGCCAGCAGTCTTAGGGGGGGGCCTCGAGGATGGGAGCAGTTCTTC
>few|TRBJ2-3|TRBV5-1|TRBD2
CASSQRGSRSDTQYF
TGCGCCAGCAGCCAACGCGGGAGTAGGTCAGATACGCAGTATTTT
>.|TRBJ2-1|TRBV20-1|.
CSAAGTMYEQFF
TGCAGTGCAGCCGGGACAATGTACGAGCAGTTCTTC
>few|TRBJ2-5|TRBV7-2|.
CASSQTETQYF
TGTGCCAGCAGCCAAACGGAGACCCAGTACTTC
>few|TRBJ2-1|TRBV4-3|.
CASSQDVQGNYNEQFF
TGCGCCAGCAGCCAAGATGTACAGGGAAACTACAATGAGCAGTTCTTC
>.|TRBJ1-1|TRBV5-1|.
CASSLAVGTDEAFF
TGCGCCAGCAGCTTGGCCGTAGGGACTGATGAAGCTTTCTTT
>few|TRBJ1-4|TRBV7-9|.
CASSSPGTGNEKLFF
TGTGCCAGCAGCTCCCCTGGGACGGGAAATGAAAAACTGTTTTTT
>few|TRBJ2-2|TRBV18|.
CASSPRQGGATGELFF
TGTGCCAGCTCACCAAGACAGGGAGGGGCCACCGGGGAGCTGTTTTTT
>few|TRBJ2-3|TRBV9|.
CASSVARGSDTQYF
TGTGCCAGCAGCGTAGCCCGGGGCTCAGATACGCAGTATTTT